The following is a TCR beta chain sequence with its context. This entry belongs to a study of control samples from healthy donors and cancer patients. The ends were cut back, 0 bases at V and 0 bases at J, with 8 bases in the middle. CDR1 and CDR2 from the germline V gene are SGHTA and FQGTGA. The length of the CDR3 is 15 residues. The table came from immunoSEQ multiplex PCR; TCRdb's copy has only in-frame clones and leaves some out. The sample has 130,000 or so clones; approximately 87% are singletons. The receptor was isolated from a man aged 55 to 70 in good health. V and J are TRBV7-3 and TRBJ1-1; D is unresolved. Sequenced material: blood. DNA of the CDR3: TGTGCCAGCAGCTTAACGGCTCAGATGAACACTGAAGCTTTCTTT. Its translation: CASSLTAQMNTEAFF.